The T cell receptor beta chain described here comes from a study of blood T cells in healthy people across ages. General study findings and limits: The percentage of naive T cells correlated strongly with TCR beta diversity.

In its sample, this clonotype was seen a few times. As yet, its antigen is unknown. Next came a second PCR, run for about 7 to 12 cycles, which used a sample-barcoded 5' primer along with a J-beta primer mix. MiXCR was run by TCRdb on the 5' RACE reads, yielding one entry per CDR3 protein. Of 850,000 to 1,300,000 distinct CDR3 sequences in the sample, 35% to 50% were seen once. The CDR3 length is 13 residues. Deletions cut 3 bases from V and 0 bases from J, with 6 bases between. The germline gives CDR1 SEHNR, CDR2 FQNEAQ (reference sequence). Sequencing was performed on blood. This chain uses TRBV7-9 with TRBJ2-7; D is ambiguous. This receptor was obtained from a woman between 55 and 75 years old in good health. CDR3 amino acids: CASSFPASYEQYF. The CDR3 nucleotides read TGTGCCAGCAGCTTTCCAGCCTCCTACGAGCAGTACTTC.